The clone carrying this TCR beta chain was counted a few times. No antigen is known for it. The data derive from a study of T cells after yellow fever vaccination. TCR cDNA was made by 5'RACE template switching, adding a universal primer site and UMIs. In TCRdb, the 5' RACE reads were re-called with MiXCR into one record per CDR3 protein. There are a few hundred thousand distinct CDR3 sequences in the sample; less than 20% occur only once, and around 16% lies in the top ten. Findings and limits, study-wide: The presence of abundant clonotypes contaminating from the bulk population was possible in FACS-sorted repertoires.

Trimming removed 5 bases from V and 4 bases from J, with 11 bases in between. This CDR3 contains 13 residues. Germline V gene lookup returns CDR1 SEHNR and CDR2 FQNEAQ (reference sequence). The chain combines TRBV7-9 with TRBJ2-5; possible D gene TRBD1, 5 bases. The sequence came from a young man who received the YFV17D yellow fever vaccine. This sample comprised PBMCs, obtained 5 to 6 days after the first yellow fever vaccination. Here the CDR3 reads CASSARGGETQYF. The CDR3, as DNA: TGTGCCAGCAGCGCTAGGGGTGGAGAGACCCAGTACTTC. The full variable domain, in which reference TRBV7-9 and TRBJ2-5 provide the parts outside the CDR3, is DTGVSQNPRHKITKRGQNVTFRCDPISEHNRLYWYRQTLGQGPEFLTYFQNEAQLEKSRLLSDRFSAERPKGSFSTLEIQRTEQGDSAMYLCASSARGGETQYFGPGTRLLVL.